This T cell receptor beta chain was sequenced in a study of T-cell reconstitution after alpha-beta-depleted transplantation in children. In its sample, this clonotype was seen many times. One junction end does not reproduce the germline sequence, and a read error may be involved. Germline assignment: CDR1 DFQATT and CDR2 SNEGSKA (reference sequence). CDR3 size: 11 residues. As it was prepared, the TCRbeta library received unique molecular identifiers. One entry per CDR3 protein results from TCRdb running MiXCR on the PCR reads. The data hold some 300,000 distinct CDR3 sequences, with 10% observed a single time.

The rearrangement uses TRBV20-1 and TRBJ1-2; 8 bases fit TRBD1. The sequence was collected from a boy under two years old with acute myeloid leukemia, due to receive a stem cell transplant. Material: PBMCs, obtained before TCRalphabeta/CD19-depleted stem cell transplant. The CDR3 sequence: CSAATTGVSGF. CDR3 DNA sequence: TGCAGTGCTGCGACGACAGGGGTTAGTGGGTTC.